This T cell receptor (beta chain) emerged from a study of T cell repertoires in cytomegalovirus infection. In the study overall: Indications of both CMV infection and matching HLA type were provided by public TCR beta signatures.

Each CDR3 protein is one row after TCRdb ran MiXCR on the reads. This repertoire shows 350,000 to 500,000 distinct CDR3 sequences, under 40% found once; its top ten account for approximately 14%. This clonotype was seen a handful of times. Its antigen is still unknown. Germline CDR1 SGHVS, CDR2 FNYEAQ. V was pared by 2 bases and J by 6 bases, with 8 bases between. The CDR3 is made up of 13 amino acids. Findings of the study overall: Identification of carriers of CMV plus the relevant HLA was achieved through cumulative public TCR beta family frequency. Dominating the ex vivo response were HLA-C-restricted CMV-specific TCR beta clonotypes.

The sequence derives from a human donor in good health (CMV status not recorded). Some clones in this sample may be carry-over from other donors' samples. The sample consisted of PBMCs. This chain connects TRBV7-6 to TRBJ1-5; D call uncertain. The CDR3 reads CASSLSASQPQHF. Written as DNA, the CDR3 is TGTGCCAGCAGCTTAAGCGCTAGTCAGCCCCAGCATTTT.